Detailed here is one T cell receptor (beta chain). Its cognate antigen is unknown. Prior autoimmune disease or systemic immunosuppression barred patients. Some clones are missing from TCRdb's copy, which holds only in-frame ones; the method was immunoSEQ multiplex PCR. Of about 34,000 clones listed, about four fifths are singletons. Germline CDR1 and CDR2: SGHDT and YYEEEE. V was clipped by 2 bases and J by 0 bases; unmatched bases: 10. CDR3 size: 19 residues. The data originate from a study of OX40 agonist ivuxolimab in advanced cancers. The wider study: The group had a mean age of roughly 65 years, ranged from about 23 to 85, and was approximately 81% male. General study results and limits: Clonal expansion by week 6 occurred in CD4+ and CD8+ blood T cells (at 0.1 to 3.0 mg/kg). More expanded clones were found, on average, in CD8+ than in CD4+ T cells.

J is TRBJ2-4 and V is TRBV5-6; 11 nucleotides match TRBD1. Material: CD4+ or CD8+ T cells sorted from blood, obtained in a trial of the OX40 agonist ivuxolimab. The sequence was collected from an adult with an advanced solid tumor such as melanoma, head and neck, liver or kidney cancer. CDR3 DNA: TGTGCCAGCAGCTTTTTTTTTGGACAGGGGGCCCTAGCCAAAAACATTCAGTACTTC. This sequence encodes CASSFFFGQGALAKNIQYF.